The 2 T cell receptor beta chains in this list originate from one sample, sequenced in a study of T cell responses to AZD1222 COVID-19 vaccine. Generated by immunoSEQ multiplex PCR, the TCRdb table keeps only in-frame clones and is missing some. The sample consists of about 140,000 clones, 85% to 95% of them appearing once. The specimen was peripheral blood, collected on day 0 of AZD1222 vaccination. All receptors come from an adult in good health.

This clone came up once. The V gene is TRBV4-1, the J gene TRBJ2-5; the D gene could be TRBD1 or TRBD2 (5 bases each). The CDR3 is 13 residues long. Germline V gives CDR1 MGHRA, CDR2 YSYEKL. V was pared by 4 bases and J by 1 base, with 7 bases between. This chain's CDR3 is CASSLGVQETQYF. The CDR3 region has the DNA TGCGCCAGCAGCCTGGGGGTCCAAGAGACCCAGTACTTC.

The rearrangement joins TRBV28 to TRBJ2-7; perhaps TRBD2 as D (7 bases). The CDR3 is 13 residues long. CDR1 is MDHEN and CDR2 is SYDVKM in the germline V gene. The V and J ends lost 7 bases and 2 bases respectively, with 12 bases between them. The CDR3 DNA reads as TGTGCCAGCAACCCCGGGGGGCCCTACGAGCAGTACTTC. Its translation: CASNPGGPYEQYF.